The 29 T cell receptor beta chains listed next were all sequenced from one sample in a study of blood T cell repertoires in COVID-19. Clones were read by immunoSEQ multiplex PCR, and TCRdb kept only the in-frame ones, dropping some. The profile shows tens of thousands of clones, 74% of them singletons. The sequenced sample consisted of peripheral blood. Receptors were obtained from a man between 70 and 80 years old with COVID-19, enrolled during active disease.

The V gene is TRBV5-8, the J gene TRBJ1-2, with TRBD1 matching over 8 bases. The V segment lost 5 bases and the J segment 4 bases; nucleotides outside the gene matches: 10. The CDR3 length is 15 residues. From germline, CDR1 is SGHTS and CDR2 YDEGEE. CDR3 sequence (DNA): TGTGCCAGCAGTCTACAGGGGGGGTTAGCCTATGGCTACACCTTC. Translating gives CASSLQGGLAYGYTF.

The chain combines TRBV2 with TRBJ1-5, with a possible D match to TRBD1 (5 bases). The CDR3 sequence is 16 residues long. Deletions cut 6 bases from V and 1 base from J, with 16 bases between. The germline CDR1 and CDR2 sequences are SNHLY and FYNNEI. The CDR3 DNA is TGTGCCAGCAGCCTAGGGGTTGGGGTGAGCAATCAGCCCCAGCATTTT. Protein product: CASSLGVGVSNQPQHF. The full variable domain, rest sourced from reference TRBV2 and TRBJ1-5, is EPEVTQTPSHQVTQMGQEVILRCVPISNHLYFYWYRQILGQKVEFLVSFYNNEISEKSEIFDDQFSVERPDGSNFTLKIRSTKLEDSAMYFCASSLGVGVSNQPQHFGDGTRLSIL.

The V gene is TRBV18, the J gene TRBJ1-1; tentatively, D is TRBD1 (6 bases). This CDR3 is built from 15 residues. Trimming pared 0 bases from V and 0 bases from J, leaving 8 bases between. CDR1 is KGHSH, CDR2 LQKENI, per germline. The CDR3 bases are TGTGCCAGCTCACCACCGTCAGGGGTGAACACTGAAGCTTTCTTT. Residues: CASSPPSGVNTEAFF.

This clone appeared a few times. This chain connects TRBV5-1 to TRBJ2-3; 8 bases fit TRBD2. V lost 0 bases and J lost 2; bases outside the gene matches: 14. The CDR3 runs 19 residues. The germline CDR1 and CDR2 sequences are SGHRS and YFSETQ. CDR3 in DNA: TGCGCCAGCAGCTTGGGGATACTCTCGAGCGGGGGATACACAGATACGCAGTATTTT. It codes for CASSLGILSSGGYTDTQYF.

This clone was seen only once. This chain connects TRBV28 to TRBJ1-1, with 7 positions matching TRBD1. With 6 bases clipped from V and 7 bases from J, the junction kept 5 bases outside the gene matches. Germline CDR1 is MDHEN and CDR2 is SYDVKM. The CDR3 runs to 12 residues. The CDR3 is CASRSGQIEAFF. CDR3 in DNA: TGTGCCAGCAGGTCGGGACAGATTGAAGCTTTCTTT. The full variable domain, in which reference TRBV28 and TRBJ1-1 provide the parts outside the CDR3, is DVKVTQSSRYLVKRTGEKVFLECVQDMDHENMFWYRQDPGLGLRLIYFSYDVKMKEKGDIPEGYSVSREKKERFSLILESASTNQTSMYLCASRSGQIEAFFGQGTRLTVV.

The chain carries TRBV29-1 and TRBJ2-7, with a tentative D call TRBD1 (7 bases). The CDR3 has 15 residues. The germline CDR1 and CDR2 sequences are SQVTM and ANQGSEA. Between the trimmed V and J ends, which lost 4 bases and 6 bases, there was a span of 22 bases. CDR3 sequence (DNA): TGCAGCGTTGGGGACTCTGGCAGGGGGGCCTCCGAGCAGTACTTC. It is translated as CSVGDSGRGASEQYF.

CDR3 in DNA: TGTGCCAGCAGCTTTCAACACTCTGGAAACACCATATATTTT. Protein product: CASSFQHSGNTIYF. The chain has TRBV7-2 and TRBJ1-3; D uncertain. The germline gives CDR1 SGHTA, CDR2 FQGNSA. The CDR3 spans 14 residues. Trimming removed 3 bases from V and 0 bases from J, with 6 bases in between.

This clone was seen many times. This chain connects TRBV7-9 to TRBJ1-2, with 9 bases fitting TRBD1. Trimming took 4 bases from V and 4 from J; bases not matched to a gene: 1. Germline V CDR1 and CDR2: SEHNR, FQNEAQ (reference sequence). The CDR3 totals 13 residues. The CDR3 DNA reads as TGTGCCAGCAGCTCGGGACAGGGCTATGGCTACACCTTC. As protein: CASSSGQGYGYTF.

The V call is TRBV3-1 (or the pseudogene TRBV3-2), the J call TRBJ1-2, with 8 bases aligning to TRBD1. Germline CDR1 and CDR2: LGHDT and YNNKEL (reference sequence). Trimming took 8 bases from V and 7 from J; bases not matched to a gene: 6. This CDR3 region has 12 residues. In DNA, the CDR3 is TGTGCCAGCTTAGACAGGGGTTTTGGCTACACCTTC. This translates into CASLDRGFGYTF.

A word on this clone: This same CDR3 is encoded by further DNA sequences in the sample. The chain combines TRBV12-3 or TRBV12-4 with TRBJ1-1; maybe TRBD1 (6 bases). CDR3 length: 13 amino acids. Trimming stripped 3 bases from V and 4 bases from J, with 9 bases between. The CDR3 nucleotides read TGTGCCAGCAGTTTTCAGGGGAGCACTGAAGCTTTCTTT. This encodes CASSFQGSTEAFF.

The gene calls are TRBV29-1 and TRBJ2-1, with TRBD2 identical over 10 bases. V trimming: 6 bases; J trimming: 6 bases; junction bases outside the gene matches: 2. The germline gives CDR1 SQVTM, CDR2 ANQGSEA. The CDR3 extends over 12 amino acids. The CDR3 spells CSVGLATNEQFF. In DNA form, the CDR3 reads TGCAGCGTGGGACTAGCGACCAATGAGCAGTTCTTC.

This sequence joins TRBV7-8 and TRBJ2-1, with D unclear. The ends were cut back, 7 bases at V and 6 bases at J, with 10 bases in the middle. This CDR3 comprises 12 residues. CDR1 and CDR2 from the germline V gene are SGHVS and FQNEAQ. Written as DNA, the CDR3 is TGTGCCAGCACCCCTTATCCCAATGAGCAGTTCTTC. Encoded protein: CASTPYPNEQFF.

The V call is TRBV19, the J call TRBJ1-2; TRBD1 matches at 7 bases. Looked up from germline, CDR1 is LNHDA and CDR2 is SQIVND (reference sequence). The CDR3 extends over 14 amino acids. The V segment lost 4 bases and the J segment 3 bases; nucleotides outside the gene matches: 5. This CDR3 is CASSTRDSYYGYTF. The CDR3 DNA sequence: TGTGCCAGTAGTACCCGGGACAGCTACTATGGCTACACCTTC.

The chain joins TRBV5-1 to TRBJ2-5; TRBD1 aligns across 7 bases. With 5 bases clipped from V and 9 bases from J, the junction kept 4 bases outside the gene matches. The germline V gene has CDR1 SGHRS and CDR2 YFSETQ. The CDR3 extends over 11 amino acids. Here the CDR3 reads CASSYTGAQYF. The CDR3 nucleotides read TGCGCCAGCAGTTACACAGGGGCCCAGTACTTC. The complete variable domain, with remaining parts taken from reference TRBV5-1 and TRBJ2-5, reads KAGVTQTPRYLIKTRGQQVTLSCSPISGHRSVSWYQQTPGQGLQFLFEYFSETQRNKGNFPGRFSGRQFSNSRSEMNVSTLELGDSALYLCASSYTGAQYFGPGTRLLVL.

The chain joins TRBV28 to TRBJ2-7; a possible D gene is TRBD2 (7 bases). Germline values: CDR1 MDHEN, CDR2 SYDVKM. The CDR3 totals 16 residues. The V gene lost 7 bases and the J gene lost 2 bases, with 21 bases spanning the gap. Here the CDR3 reads CASIPEGGELAYEQYF. The DNA of the CDR3 is TGTGCCAGCATTCCAGAGGGGGGGGAGTTAGCCTACGAGCAGTACTTC.

This chain joins TRBV19 and TRBJ2-1; 9 bases align to TRBD2. Unmatched junction bases numbered 5, after V lost 3 bases and J lost 5 bases. There are 15 residues in the CDR3. The germline CDR1 and CDR2 sequences are LNHDA and SQIVND (reference sequence). This chain's CDR3 is CASSMIAGVDNEQFF. The CDR3 nucleotides are TGTGCCAGTAGTATGATAGCGGGAGTCGACAATGAGCAGTTCTTC.

V and J are TRBV9 and TRBJ2-7; weak D call: TRBD1 (6 bases). The CDR3 extends over 14 amino acids. CDR1 is SGDLS, CDR2 YYNGEE, per germline. The ends were cut back, 4 bases at V and 1 base at J, with 12 bases in the middle. The CDR3, as DNA: TGTGCCAGCAGCCGACAGACAGGTTCCTACGAGCAGTACTTC. This translates into CASSRQTGSYEQYF.

The rearrangement joins TRBV25-1 to TRBJ2-7; 8 bases are shared with TRBD2. The CDR3 has 13 amino acids. V dropped 11 bases and J dropped 1; count of bases not matched to a gene: 7. CDR1 and CDR2 (germline): MGHDK, SYGVNS. The CDR3 sequence: CAAISGTSYEQYF. In DNA, the CDR3 is TGTGCCGCAATTAGCGGGACTTCCTACGAGCAGTACTTC.

J is TRBJ1-4 and V is TRBV15; D is undetermined. The CDR3 runs 11 residues. The germline V gene has CDR1 LNHNV and CDR2 YYDKDF (reference sequence). The V end was cut by 6 bases, the J end by 5 bases, with 4 bases between. The CDR3 DNA follows: TGTGCCACCAGACAGAATGAAAAACTGTTTTTT. It specifies CATRQNEKLFF.

This chain connects TRBV29-1 to TRBJ1-2; the D gene is possibly TRBD1 (5 bases). Trimming removed 3 bases at V and 4 bases at J, with 15 bases between. This CDR3 has 14 residues. From germline, CDR1 is SQVTM and CDR2 ANQGSEA. The chain's CDR3 is CSVDTTGSGYGYTF. The CDR3 DNA is TGCAGCGTTGACACAACAGGCTCCGGCTATGGCTACACCTTC.

The chain uses TRBV18 and TRBJ1-1; no clear D. The CDR3 runs 15 residues. The V and J ends lost 3 bases and 2 bases respectively, with 13 bases between them. Germline-derived CDR1 and CDR2 are KGHSH and LQKENI. For the CDR3, the DNA is TGTGCCAGCTCACCGTCTCAGGCTGGTAACACTGAAGCTTTCTTT. This encodes CASSPSQAGNTEAFF.

The V gene is TRBV27, the J gene TRBJ2-7; D is uncertain. CDR1 and CDR2 (germline): MNHEY, SMNVEV (reference sequence). V was clipped by 3 bases and J by 2 bases, with 11 bases between them. The CDR3 covers 14 residues. The CDR3 spells CASSLVGRTYEQYF. The CDR3 DNA follows: TGTGCCAGCAGTTTGGTCGGTCGCACCTACGAGCAGTACTTC.

The chain employs TRBV9 and TRBJ2-3; the match to TRBD2 covers 8 bases. V was clipped by 0 bases and J by 4 bases; unmatched bases: 4. The CDR3 is 15 residues long. In germline, CDR1 is SGDLS, CDR2 YYNGEE. The CDR3 DNA sequence: TGTGCCAGCAGCGTAGTGAGCGGGAGATCAGATACGCAGTATTTT. The encoded protein is CASSVVSGRSDTQYF.

This chain connects TRBV28 to TRBJ2-3; 12 nucleotides agree with TRBD2. Looked up from germline, CDR1 is MDHEN and CDR2 is SYDVKM. This CDR3 is 16 amino acids long. Losses at the gene ends were 6 bases for V and 5 bases for J; bases not matched to a gene: 9. CDR3 residues: CASSPQRTSGVDTQYF. CDR3 bases: TGTGCCAGCAGCCCACAACGGACTAGCGGGGTAGATACGCAGTATTTT.

In regard to this clone: This same CDR3 is encoded by further DNA sequences in the sample. The J gene is TRBJ2-7, the V gene TRBV7-3; TRBD1 is a possible D gene (5 bases). The CDR3 has 14 amino acids. Germline V gene lookup returns CDR1 SGHTA and CDR2 FQGTGA. The V and J ends lost 1 base and 2 bases respectively, with 9 bases between them. The CDR3 region is CASSLMLGPYEQYF. The CDR3 DNA sequence: TGTGCCAGCAGCTTAATGCTGGGGCCCTACGAGCAGTACTTC.

The chain couples TRBV7-6 to TRBJ2-1; 14 positions agree with TRBD2. CDR1 is SGHVS, CDR2 FNYEAQ, per germline. The CDR3 is 16 amino acids. V shed 3 bases, J shed 6 bases, and the junction held 4 bases outside the gene matches. The CDR3, as DNA: TGTGCCAGCAGCTTCCTGGGACTAGCGGGAGTCAATGAGCAGTTCTTC. Encoded protein: CASSFLGLAGVNEQFF.

The gene calls are TRBV7-2 and TRBJ1-2, with TRBD1 matching 9 bases. Germline values: CDR1 SGHTA, CDR2 FQGNSA. With 5 bases clipped from V and 2 bases from J, the junction kept 9 bases outside the gene matches. The CDR3 is 16 residues long. CDR3 in amino acids: CASSLWTGASNYGYTF. The CDR3 region has the DNA TGTGCCAGCAGCCTTTGGACAGGGGCTTCAAACTATGGCTACACCTTC.

V usage is TRBV14 and J usage is TRBJ2-5; 10 nucleotides agree with TRBD2. CDR1 and CDR2 (germline): SGHDN, FVKESK. The CDR3 length is 18 residues. V was clipped by 1 base and J by 4 bases; unmatched bases: 12. CDR3 DNA sequence: TGTGCCAGCAGCCAAGCACCTATAGCGGGAGGCCGCGCAGAGACCCAGTACTTC. Translated: CASSQAPIAGGRAETQYF.

J is TRBJ1-1 and V is TRBV3-1 (or the pseudogene TRBV3-2), with 7 bases lining up with TRBD1. The germline gives CDR1 LGHDT, CDR2 YNNKEL (reference sequence). With V trimmed by 2 bases and J by 2 bases, 5 bases remained unmatched. CDR3 size: 15 residues. The CDR3 DNA reads TGTGCCAGCAGCCAACCGGGACAGATTAACACTGAAGCTTTCTTT. This translates into CASSQPGQINTEAFF.